This T cell receptor beta chain came from a study of somatic mutations in cytotoxic T cells in rheumatoid arthritis. Authors' analysis steps: Concordance between patient CD8+ clones exceeding 1% and published virus-specific TCRB sequences was infrequent. Assay: immunoSEQ multiplex PCR; the TCRdb copy retains only in-frame clones and omits some. The D gene and trimming were derived from the DNA, and the V and J assignments and clone size from that table. The data show 20,000 to 25,000 clones, 80% to 90% seen once. The germline gives CDR1 LNHDA, CDR2 SQIVND (reference sequence). Trimming took 1 base from V and 4 from J; bases not matched to a gene: 9. The CDR3 runs to 16 residues.

The chain recombines TRBV19 with TRBJ1-2; TRBD1 agrees at 7 bases. This TCR came from an adult with rheumatoid arthritis. The specimen was CD8+ T cells sorted from blood. DNA of the CDR3: TGTGCCAGTAGTATAGGACGACAGGGATACTTCTATGGCTACACCTTC. Translated, it gives CASSIGRQGYFYGYTF.